This is a list of T cell receptor beta chains from one sample in a study of T cells in tuberculosis. Sequenced by immunoSEQ multiplex PCR; TCRdb stores in-frame clones only, minus some. The top ten hold 3.5% to 5% of the sample, which has about 38,000 clones, approximately 94% seen once. The starting material was PBMCs, obtained at tuberculosis diagnosis. The receptors here all came from an adult with tuberculosis. The CDR3 runs from the conserved cysteine through the conserved F or W. D genes are given only for firm matches. Some rows have no size entry. The others give once, few or many, or a class for an expanded clone.

TGTGCCAGCAGTGAAAAAGGGAGAAAACTGTTTTTT,CASSEKGRKLFF,TRBJ1-4,NA,TRBV6-1,NA
TGTGCCTGGAGCTTACAGGGCTACACAGATACGCAGTATTTT,CAWSLQGYTDTQYF,TRBJ2-3,NA,TRBV30,NA
TGTGCCAGTAGTATAGTGCAGGCCCAGGGTGGCTACACCTTC,CASSIVQAQGGYTF,TRBJ1-2,NA,TRBV19,NA
TGTGCCAGCAGACAGAGACAGGGACAAGAGACCCAGTACTTC,CASRQRQGQETQYF,TRBJ2-5,once,TRBV6-5,TRBD1
TGCGCCAGCAGCAGGGGCAGTGCAACTAATGAAAAACTGTTTTTT,CASSRGSATNEKLFF,TRBJ1-4,NA,TRBV5-1,NA
TGTGCCAGCTCACCTCCGACAGGGGGTATCACTGAAGCTTTCTTT,CASSPPTGGITEAFF,TRBJ1-1,NA,TRBV18,TRBD1
TGTGCCAGCACCCAGGGTGTCACCGGGGAGCTGTTTTTT,CASTQGVTGELFF,TRBJ2-2,NA,TRBV27,NA
TGCGCCAGCAGCCCGCTCCCATCAACAGGCGTCATTGAAGCTTTCTTT,CASSPLPSTGVIEAFF,TRBJ1-1,NA,TRBV5-1,NA
TGTGCCAGCAGCGTAGGACAGGGGTATTCACCCCTCCACTTT,CASSVGQGYSPLHF,TRBJ1-6,once,TRBV9,TRBD1
TGCAGTGCTCCGACAAACGAGCAGTACTTC,CSAPTNEQYF,TRBJ2-7,few,TRBV20-1,NA
TGTGCCAGCAGTTACGGGCAGGGCTACAATGAGCAGTTCTTC,CASSYGQGYNEQFF,TRBJ2-1,NA,TRBV6-5,NA
TGTGCCAGCAGCGCAATGGGGGCTAACACTGAAGCTTTCTTT,CASSAMGANTEAFF,TRBJ1-1,NA,TRBV7-9,NA
TGTGCCAGCAGTTTGCGGGGGTACGAGCAGTACTTC,CASSLRGYEQYF,TRBJ2-7,NA,TRBV27,TRBD2
TGTGCCAGCAGTGAGGCGCGAGGGGAGACCCAGTACTTC,CASSEARGETQYF,TRBJ2-5,NA,TRBV6-4,NA
TGCAGCGTAGGGACACCCAAATACGAGCAGTACTTC,CSVGTPKYEQYF,TRBJ2-7,NA,TRBV29-1,NA
TGTGCCAGCACCCAATACCCGGGGACAGTTCCCTACGAGCAGTACTTC,CASTQYPGTVPYEQYF,TRBJ2-7,once,TRBV7-9,TRBD1
TGTGCCAGCAGTGCCCAGGGGGTAGGCACTGAAGCTTTCTTT,CASSAQGVGTEAFF,TRBJ1-1,NA,TRBV6-1,TRBD1
TGTGCCAGCAGCTCCCCAAGGGGGCGGGGGGGAAGCACAGATACGCAGTATTTT,CASSSPRGRGGSTDTQYF,TRBJ2-3,NA,TRBV11-3,TRBD2
TGTGCCAGTAGTGCGACAGGAGTATTTGGAAACACCATATATTTT,CASSATGVFGNTIYF,TRBJ1-3,NA,TRBV19,NA
TGTGCCAGCAGCCCCCGGGGGGGACTAGCGGGGGGCTATTCCTACGAGCAGTACTTC,CASSPRGGLAGGYSYEQYF,TRBJ2-7,NA,TRBV7-7,TRBD2
TGTGCCAGCAGCGATGGACAGGGGATTTTCTCGAGCGCTTTCTTT,CASSDGQGIFSSAFF,TRBJ1-1,NA,TRBV9,TRBD1
TGTGCCAGCAGGGAATCGGGGTCGGCCGGAAACACCATATATTTT,CASRESGSAGNTIYF,TRBJ1-3,NA,TRBV6-1,NA
TGTGCCAGCAGTCCCGGACAGGGGCCTGGAAACACCATATATTTT,CASSPGQGPGNTIYF,TRBJ1-3,NA,TRBV6-1,TRBD1
TGTGCCAGCAGCGCAAGCGGGGGGGCTTGGGCAGATACGCAGTATTTT,CASSASGGAWADTQYF,TRBJ2-3,once,TRBV9,TRBD2
TGTGCCAGTAGCCTAAACGGACAGAAGCAGTTCTTC,CASSLNGQKQFF,TRBJ2-1,NA,TRBV19,NA
TGCGCCAGCAGCTCCCCGGCGGGGGGTTTCGCCGGGGAGCTGTTTTTT,CASSSPAGGFAGELFF,TRBJ2-2,NA,TRBV5-1,TRBD2
TGTGCCATCAGCAGGGGACAGGGGGCCGCCATGAACACTGAAGCTTTCTTT,CAISRGQGAAMNTEAFF,TRBJ1-1,once,TRBV10-3,TRBD1
TGTGCCAGCAGTTATAATACGGTGAATGGCTACACCTTC,CASSYNTVNGYTF,TRBJ1-2,once,TRBV2,NA
TGCGCCAGCAGCTTGGACAGGGTATATGCCCAAAGTGGGGCCAACGTCCTGACTTTC,CASSLDRVYAQSGANVLTF,TRBJ2-6,NA,TRBV5-1,NA
TGCGCCAGCAGCCAACTTTGGGGGGTCTCGAGGAATGAGCAGTTCTTC,CASSQLWGVSRNEQFF,TRBJ2-1,NA,TRBV4-1,NA
TGTGCCAGTAGACGAGTGGGGGGAAAACTGTTTTTT,CASRRVGGKLFF,TRBJ1-4,NA,TRBV19,NA
TGCGCCAGCAGCGCCGACAGGGGTACCTACAATGAGCAGTTCTTC,CASSADRGTYNEQFF,TRBJ2-1,NA,TRBV5-1,TRBD1
TGTGCCAGCAGCGATCCGGGACAGGGAAGAGGCTACACCTTC,CASSDPGQGRGYTF,TRBJ1-2,NA,TRBV5-4,TRBD1
TGCAGCGTTGGAGTCCCGGCAGGGGGCTGGGAGACCCAGTACTTC,CSVGVPAGGWETQYF,TRBJ2-5,NA,TRBV29-1,TRBD1
TGCGCCAGCAGCTTGGCAGGGATCTCTGGAAACACCATATATTTT,CASSLAGISGNTIYF,TRBJ1-3,NA,TRBV5-1,NA
TGTGCCAGCTCACCAGGGCGGGCGGAGGCAGATACGCAGTATTTT,CASSPGRAEADTQYF,TRBJ2-3,NA,TRBV18,NA
TGTGCCAGCAGCGTAGTCTCATTCGGACAGGTGAACACTGAAGCTTTCTTT,CASSVVSFGQVNTEAFF,TRBJ1-1,NA,TRBV9,TRBD1
TGTGCCAGCAGCCAAGGACTAGCGGGGTCGGGAGGCCGATACGAGCAGTACTTC,CASSQGLAGSGGRYEQYF,TRBJ2-7,NA,TRBV9,TRBD2
TGCAGCGTTGATACCCAGGGAAGGTTGAATGGCTACACCTTC,CSVDTQGRLNGYTF,TRBJ1-2,NA,TRBV29-1,NA
TGTGCCAGCAGTGAACAAGGGACTATTAGCTATGGCTACACCTTC,CASSEQGTISYGYTF,TRBJ1-2,NA,TRBV6-1,NA
TGTGCCCTACGGGACAGGAGCAAAAATAGCAATCAGCCCCAGCATTTT,CALRDRSKNSNQPQHF,TRBJ1-5,NA,TRBV30,TRBD1
TGTGCCAGCAGAGGGACTCGAAGGTACAATGAGCAGTTCTTC,CASRGTRRYNEQFF,TRBJ2-1,NA,TRBV2,NA
TGTGCCAGCAGCGTCGGACAGGGGGCGTACAATGAGCAGTTCTTC,CASSVGQGAYNEQFF,TRBJ2-1,once,TRBV9,TRBD1
TGTGCCAGCAGTCTAAGGGGGGGCCTACTATCTGGAAACACCATATATTTT,CASSLRGGLLSGNTIYF,TRBJ1-3,NA,TRBV27,NA
TGTGCCAGCAGTGACTCGGACAGGGACCCCTATGGCTACACCTTC,CASSDSDRDPYGYTF,TRBJ1-2,NA,TRBV6-4,TRBD1
TGTGCCAGCAGCCCGGAACAGGATTCCCTGAGTAACGAAGCTTTCTTT,CASSPEQDSLSNEAFF,TRBJ1-1,NA,TRBV5-4,NA
TGTGCCAGCAGTTTGAGGCGTACGAACTATGGCTACACCTTC,CASSLRRTNYGYTF,TRBJ1-2,NA,TRBV27,NA
TGTGCCAGCAGTCGTACAGGAAACTATGGCTACACCTTC,CASSRTGNYGYTF,TRBJ1-2,NA,TRBV6-6,NA
TGTGCCACCAGCAGAGAAGGGGGATCCTCCTACAATGAGCAGTTCTTC,CATSREGGSSYNEQFF,TRBJ2-1,NA,TRBV15,NA
TGTGCCAGCAGTAATTGGAGAATGAACACTGAAGCTTTCTTT,CASSNWRMNTEAFF,TRBJ1-1,NA,TRBV27,NA
TGTGCCCTGGGAGTTCGGAGCAATCAGCCCCAGCATTTT,CALGVRSNQPQHF,TRBJ1-5,NA,TRBV30,NA
TGCGCCAGCAGCCATTTGATGCAGCGTCGATTAGCCAAAAACATTCAGTACTTC,CASSHLMQRRLAKNIQYF,TRBJ2-4,NA,TRBV4-1,NA
TGTGCCAGTAGTGTCCAGGGGGCCTATGGCTACACCTTC,CASSVQGAYGYTF,TRBJ1-2,NA,TRBV19,TRBD1
TGTGCCAGTAGTCCCTCCCCGTACAATGAGCAGTTCTTC,CASSPSPYNEQFF,TRBJ2-1,NA,TRBV19,NA
TGTGCCAGCAGCTTGGGACTTAACTATGGCTACACCTTC,CASSLGLNYGYTF,TRBJ1-2,NA,TRBV11-2,NA
TGCGCCAGCCGCGGTCAAACTTTCGGATTCAATGAGCAGTTCTTC,CASRGQTFGFNEQFF,TRBJ2-1,NA,TRBV5-1,NA
TGTGCCAGCAGATCAACTAGAGACTACAATGAGCAGTTCTTC,CASRSTRDYNEQFF,TRBJ2-1,NA,TRBV6-1,NA
TGTGCCAGCTCACCTGACAGGGACACTGAAGCTTTCTTT,CASSPDRDTEAFF,TRBJ1-1,once,TRBV18,TRBD1
TGTGCCAGCTCACCGACAGGACTCCTTGACTATGGCTACACCTTC,CASSPTGLLDYGYTF,TRBJ1-2,NA,TRBV18,NA